The count of the clone carrying this T cell receptor (beta chain) is one. These data originate in a study of T cell changes during pregnancy in multiple sclerosis. The CDR3 totals 16 residues. The germline CDR1 and CDR2 sequences are MDHEN and SYDVKM. Trimming took off 5 bases at V and 2 bases at J, with 16 bases between the two ends. Libraries were prepared by immunoSEQ multiplex PCR; TCRdb keeps only in-frame clonotypes and omits some of them. The sample includes around 36,000 clones, 85% to 95% of them seen just once. The chain uses TRBV28 and TRBJ1-3; D is unresolved. This receptor was obtained from a female donor with multiple sclerosis, enrolled in a pregnancy study. The source material was peripheral blood, sampled before pregnancy. The CDR3 loop is CASSPGTRPTGNTIYF. CDR3 coding DNA: TGTGCCAGCAGTCCGGGAACACGGCCAACTGGAAACACCATATATTTT.